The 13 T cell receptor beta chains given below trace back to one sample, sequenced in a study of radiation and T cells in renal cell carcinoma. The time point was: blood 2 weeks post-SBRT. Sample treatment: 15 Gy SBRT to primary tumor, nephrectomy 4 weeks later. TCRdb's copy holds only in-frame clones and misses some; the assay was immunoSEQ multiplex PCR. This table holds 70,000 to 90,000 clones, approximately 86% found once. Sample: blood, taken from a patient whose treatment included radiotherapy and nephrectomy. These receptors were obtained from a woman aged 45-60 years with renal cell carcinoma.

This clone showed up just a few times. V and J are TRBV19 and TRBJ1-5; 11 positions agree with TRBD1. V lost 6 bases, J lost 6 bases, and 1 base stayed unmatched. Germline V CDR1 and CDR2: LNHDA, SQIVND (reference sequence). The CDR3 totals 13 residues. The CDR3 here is CASSGTGGQPQHF. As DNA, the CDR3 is TGTGCCAGTAGCGGGACAGGGGGTCAGCCCCAGCATTTT.

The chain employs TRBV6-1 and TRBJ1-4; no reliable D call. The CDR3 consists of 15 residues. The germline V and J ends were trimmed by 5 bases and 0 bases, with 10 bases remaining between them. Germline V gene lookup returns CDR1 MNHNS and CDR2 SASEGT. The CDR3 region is CASSQTKATNEKLFF. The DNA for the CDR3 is TGTGCCAGCAGTCAAACAAAAGCAACTAATGAAAAACTGTTTTTT.

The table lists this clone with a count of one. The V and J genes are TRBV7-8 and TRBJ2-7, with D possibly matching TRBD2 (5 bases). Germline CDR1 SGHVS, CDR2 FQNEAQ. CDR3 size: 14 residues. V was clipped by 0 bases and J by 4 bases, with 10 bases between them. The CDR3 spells CASSLATSAYEQYF. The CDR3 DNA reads TGTGCCAGCAGCTTAGCTACTAGTGCTTACGAGCAGTACTTC.

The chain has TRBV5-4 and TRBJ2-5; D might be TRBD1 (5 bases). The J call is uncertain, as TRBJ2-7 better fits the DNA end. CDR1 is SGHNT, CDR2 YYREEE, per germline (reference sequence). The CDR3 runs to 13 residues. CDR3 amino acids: CASSLKGSYEQYF. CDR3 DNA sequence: TGTGCCAGCAGCTTGAAGGGGTCCTACGAGCAGTACTTC.

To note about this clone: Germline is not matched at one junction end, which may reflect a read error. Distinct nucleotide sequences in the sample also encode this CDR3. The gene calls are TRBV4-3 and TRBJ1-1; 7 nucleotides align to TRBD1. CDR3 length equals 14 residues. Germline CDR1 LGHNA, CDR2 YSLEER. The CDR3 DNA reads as TGCGCCAGTAGCCAGGGGGGGATGAACACTGAAGCTTTCTTT. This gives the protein CASSQGGMNTEAFF.

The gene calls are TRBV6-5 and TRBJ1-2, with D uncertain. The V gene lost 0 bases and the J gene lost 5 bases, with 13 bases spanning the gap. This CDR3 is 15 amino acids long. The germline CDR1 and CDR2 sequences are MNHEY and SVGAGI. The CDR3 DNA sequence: TGTGCCAGCAGTTACTCGTTTGCGGGTCTTTATGGCTACACCTTC. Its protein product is CASSYSFAGLYGYTF.

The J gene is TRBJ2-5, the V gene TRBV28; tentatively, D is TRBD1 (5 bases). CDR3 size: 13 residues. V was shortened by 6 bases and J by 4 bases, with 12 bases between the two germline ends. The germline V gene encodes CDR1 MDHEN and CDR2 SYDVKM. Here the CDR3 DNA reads TGTGCCAGCAGCCATGACAGACCAGAGACCCAGTACTTC. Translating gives CASSHDRPETQYF.

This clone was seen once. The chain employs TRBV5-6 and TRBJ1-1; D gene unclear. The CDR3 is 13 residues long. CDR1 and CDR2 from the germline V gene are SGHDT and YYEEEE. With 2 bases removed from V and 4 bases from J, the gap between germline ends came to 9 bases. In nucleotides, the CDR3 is TGTGCCAGCAGCTTACCAGGATTCACTGAAGCTTTCTTT. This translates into CASSLPGFTEAFF.

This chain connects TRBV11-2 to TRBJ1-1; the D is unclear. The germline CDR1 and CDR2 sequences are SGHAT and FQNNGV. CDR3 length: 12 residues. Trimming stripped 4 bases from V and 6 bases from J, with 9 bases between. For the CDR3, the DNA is TGTGCCAGCAGCTATTTGGAGCCTGAAGCTTTCTTT. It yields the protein CASSYLEPEAFF.

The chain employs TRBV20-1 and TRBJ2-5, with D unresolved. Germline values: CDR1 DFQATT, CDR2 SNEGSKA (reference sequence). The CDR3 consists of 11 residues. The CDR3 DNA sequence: TGCAACCCTTCCGGCCCCAAGACCCAGTACTTC. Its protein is CNPSGPKTQYF.

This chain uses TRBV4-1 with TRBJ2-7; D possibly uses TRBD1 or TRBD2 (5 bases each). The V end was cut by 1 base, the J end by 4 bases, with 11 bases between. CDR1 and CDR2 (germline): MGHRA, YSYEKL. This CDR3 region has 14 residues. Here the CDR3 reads CASSQVGPLYEQYF. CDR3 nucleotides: TGCGCCAGCAGCCAAGTGGGACCCCTATACGAGCAGTACTTC.

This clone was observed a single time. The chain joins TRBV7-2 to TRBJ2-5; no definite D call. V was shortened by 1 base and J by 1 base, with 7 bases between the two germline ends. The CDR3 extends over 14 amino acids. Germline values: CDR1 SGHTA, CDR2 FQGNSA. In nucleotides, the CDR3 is TGTGCCAGCAGCTTAGTTAGCTCCCAAGAGACCCAGTACTTC. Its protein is CASSLVSSQETQYF. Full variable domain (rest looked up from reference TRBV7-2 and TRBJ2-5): GAGVSQSPSNKVTEKGKDVELRCDPISGHTALYWYRQSLGQGLEFLIYFQGNSAPDKSGLPSDRFSAERTGGSVSTLTIQRTQQEDSAVYLCASSLVSSQETQYFGPGTRLLVL.

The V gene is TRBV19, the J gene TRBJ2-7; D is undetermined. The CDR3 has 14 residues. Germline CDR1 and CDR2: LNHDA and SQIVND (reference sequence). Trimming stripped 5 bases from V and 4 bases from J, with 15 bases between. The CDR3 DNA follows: TGTGCCAGTAGTGAGCTGGCTCCCCCTTACGAGCAGTACTTC. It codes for CASSELAPPYEQYF.